Many counts were recorded for the clone carrying this TCR beta chain. The sample belongs to a study of T-cell memory formation after mild COVID-19. Per germline, CDR1 DFQATT and CDR2 SNEGSKA (reference sequence). V was trimmed by 3 bases and J by 6 bases, leaving 8 bases between them. CDR3 length equals 11 residues. From the 5' RACE reads, TCRdb called clonotypes with MiXCR, one entry per CDR3 protein. The data contain hundreds of thousands of distinct CDR3 sequences, 20% of them singletons. This sequence originates from an adult woman who had mild COVID-19 (a few samples of this study predate the infection). Cell type and time point are not known. The material sequenced was PBMCs or a T cell subset sorted from them (not recorded which). The chain recombines TRBV20-1 with TRBJ1-2; possibly TRBD1 for D (5 bases). The DNA of the CDR3 is TGCAGTGCTAGGGGAGGGGATGGCTACACCTTC. Translating gives CSARGGDGYTF.